The clone carrying this T cell receptor (beta chain) has just one count. Its antigen remains unknown. The data were obtained in a study of T cell responses to AZD1222 COVID-19 vaccine. CDR3 length: 11 amino acids. The germline gives CDR1 DFQATT, CDR2 SNEGSKA (reference sequence). Trimming cost V 6 bases and J 13 bases, with 16 bases left between them. Study-level results: At baseline, just a handful of AZD1222 recipients tested seropositive. Spike-specific TCR breadth and depth were elevated following two AZD1222 doses.

Some clones are missing from TCRdb's copy, which holds only in-frame ones; the method was immunoSEQ multiplex PCR. The table lists more than 100,000 clones, around nine tenths of them singletons. The source of this sequence is an adult in good health. The sample consisted of peripheral blood, taken on day 0 of AZD1222 vaccination. V gene TRBV20-1 combines with J gene TRBJ2-1; tentative D call: TRBD1 (6 bases). The CDR3 bases are TGCAGTGCCGAGACTGGACAGCGACAGTTCTTC. Translated, it gives CSAETGQRQFF.